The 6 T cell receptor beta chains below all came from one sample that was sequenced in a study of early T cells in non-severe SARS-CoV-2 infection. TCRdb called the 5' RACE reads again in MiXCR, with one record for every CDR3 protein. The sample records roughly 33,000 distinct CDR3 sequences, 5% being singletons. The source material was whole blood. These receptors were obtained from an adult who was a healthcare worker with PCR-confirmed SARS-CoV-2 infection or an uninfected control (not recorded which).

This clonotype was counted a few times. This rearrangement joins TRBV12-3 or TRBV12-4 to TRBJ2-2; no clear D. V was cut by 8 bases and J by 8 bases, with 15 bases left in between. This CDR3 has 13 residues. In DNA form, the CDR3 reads TGTGCCAGCGCCAATAACGTGGAGGGGGAGCTGTTTTTT. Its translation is CASANNVEGELFF.

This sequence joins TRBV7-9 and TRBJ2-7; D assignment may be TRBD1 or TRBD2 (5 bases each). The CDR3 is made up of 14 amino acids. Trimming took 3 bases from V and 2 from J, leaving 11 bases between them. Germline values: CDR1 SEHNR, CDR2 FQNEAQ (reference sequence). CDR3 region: CASSLDGATYEQYF. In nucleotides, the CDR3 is TGTGCCAGCAGCTTGGACGGGGCTACCTACGAGCAGTACTTC.

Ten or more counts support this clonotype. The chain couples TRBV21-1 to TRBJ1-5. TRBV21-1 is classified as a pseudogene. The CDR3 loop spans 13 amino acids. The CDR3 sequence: CASRSFGHKPQHF. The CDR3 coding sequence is TGTGCCAGCAGGTCCTTCGGGCATAAGCCCCAGCATTTT.

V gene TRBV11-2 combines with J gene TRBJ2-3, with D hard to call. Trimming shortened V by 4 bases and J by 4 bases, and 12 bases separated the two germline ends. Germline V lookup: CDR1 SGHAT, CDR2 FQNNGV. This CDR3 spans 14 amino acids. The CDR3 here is CASSYSSVSDTQYF. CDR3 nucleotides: TGTGCCAGCAGCTATTCTTCAGTCTCAGATACGCAGTATTTT.

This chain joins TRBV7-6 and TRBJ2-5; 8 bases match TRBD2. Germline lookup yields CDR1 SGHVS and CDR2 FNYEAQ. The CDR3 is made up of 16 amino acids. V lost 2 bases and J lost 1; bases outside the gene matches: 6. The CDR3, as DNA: TGTGCCAGCAGCTTAATAGGCGGGGGGCTCCAAGAGACCCAGTACTTC. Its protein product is CASSLIGGGLQETQYF.

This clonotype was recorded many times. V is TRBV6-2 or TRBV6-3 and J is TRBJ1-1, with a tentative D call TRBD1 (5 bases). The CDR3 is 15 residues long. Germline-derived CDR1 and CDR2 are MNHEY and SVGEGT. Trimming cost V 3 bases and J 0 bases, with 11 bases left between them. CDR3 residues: CASSYGWTLNTEAFF. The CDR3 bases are TGTGCCAGCAGTTATGGATGGACACTGAACACTGAAGCTTTCTTT.